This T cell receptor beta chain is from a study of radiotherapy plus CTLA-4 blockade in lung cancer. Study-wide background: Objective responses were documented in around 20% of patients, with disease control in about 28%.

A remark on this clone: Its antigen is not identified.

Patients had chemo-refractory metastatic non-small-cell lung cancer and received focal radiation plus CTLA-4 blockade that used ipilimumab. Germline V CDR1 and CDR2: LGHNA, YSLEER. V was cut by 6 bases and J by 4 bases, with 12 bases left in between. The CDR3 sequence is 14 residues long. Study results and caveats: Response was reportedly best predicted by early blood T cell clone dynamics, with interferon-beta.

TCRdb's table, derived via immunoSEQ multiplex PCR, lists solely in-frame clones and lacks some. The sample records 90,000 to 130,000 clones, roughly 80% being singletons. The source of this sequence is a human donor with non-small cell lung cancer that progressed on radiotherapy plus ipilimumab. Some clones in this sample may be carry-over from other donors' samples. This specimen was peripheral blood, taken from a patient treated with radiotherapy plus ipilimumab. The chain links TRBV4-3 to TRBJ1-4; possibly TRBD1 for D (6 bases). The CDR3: CASRLTGFNEKLFF. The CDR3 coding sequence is TGCGCCAGCAGACTTACAGGGTTTAATGAAAAACTGTTTTTT.